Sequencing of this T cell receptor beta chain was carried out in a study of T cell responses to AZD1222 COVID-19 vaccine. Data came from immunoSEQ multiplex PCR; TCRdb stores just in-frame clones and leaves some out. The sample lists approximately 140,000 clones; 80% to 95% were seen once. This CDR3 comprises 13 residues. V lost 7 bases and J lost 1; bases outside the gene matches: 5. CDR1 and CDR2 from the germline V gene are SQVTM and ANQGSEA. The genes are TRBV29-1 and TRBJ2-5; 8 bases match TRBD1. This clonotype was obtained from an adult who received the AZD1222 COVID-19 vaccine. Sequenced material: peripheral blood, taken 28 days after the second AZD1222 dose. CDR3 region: CSAGQAIQETQYF. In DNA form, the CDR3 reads TGCAGCGCGGGACAGGCCATCCAAGAGACCCAGTACTTC. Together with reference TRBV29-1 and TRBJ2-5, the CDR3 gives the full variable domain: SAVISQKPSRDICQRGTSLTIQCQVDSQVTMMFWYRQQPGQSLTLIATANQGSEATYESGFVIDKFPISRPNLTFSTLTVSNMSPEDSSIYLCSAGQAIQETQYFGPGTRLLVL.